The T cell receptor (beta chain) under discussion was sequenced for a study of shared clonotypes between healthy human individuals. Overall study context: The study used three CD4 naive, three CD4 memory, two CD8 naive and one CD8 memory plate per donor.

Sequencing used immunoSEQ multiplex PCR; TCRdb keeps in-frame clones, though not all of them. The sample lists about 2.5 million clones; approximately 90% were seen once. Trimming shortened V by 4 bases and J by 7 bases, and 16 bases separated the two germline ends. The length of the CDR3 is 15 residues. Germline-derived CDR1 and CDR2 are KGHSH and LQKENI. The chain couples TRBV18 to TRBJ1-4; D gene ambiguous. The sequence derives from a young man in good health. Some clones in this sample may be carry-over from other donors' samples. Sequencing was performed on naive CD4+ T cells from PBMCs. The subset was: CD45RA+ positively selected. The CDR3 DNA is TGTGCCAGCTCACTTCCCGGCTGGGGTCGTGAAAAACTGTTTTTT. It translates to CASSLPGWGREKLFF.